This T cell receptor beta chain was obtained from a study of OX40 agonist ivuxolimab in advanced cancers. Peripheral blood came from all dose cohorts at three timepoints. On this clone itself: No antigen is known for it.

Study findings and constraints: CD8+ T cells were the subset that, on average, had more expanded clones than CD4+. In the expanded peripheral T cells, antigen specificity was never determined.

The repertoire was sequenced with immunoSEQ multiplex PCR; TCRdb's copy has only in-frame clones and lacks some. The sample includes 60,000 to 75,000 clones, roughly 90% of them seen just once. This CDR3 contains 15 residues. V was pared by 3 bases and J by 10 bases, with 8 bases of the junction left unmatched. Germline loops: CDR1 MNHEY, CDR2 SMNVEV (reference sequence). The sequences come from CD4+ or CD8+ T cells sorted from blood, collected in a trial of the OX40 agonist ivuxolimab. The V gene is TRBV27, the J gene TRBJ2-1, with 11 bases lining up with TRBD2. This receptor was obtained from an adult with an advanced solid tumor such as melanoma, head and neck, liver or kidney cancer. In DNA, the CDR3 is TGTGCCAGCAGTTTTGCCCTAGCGGGAGGAGGGGAGCAGTTCTTC. Translated: CASSFALAGGGEQFF.